This T cell receptor beta chain emerged from a study of siplizumab effects on memory and regulatory T cells. Points from the study as a whole: On average, under 75% of mappable alloreactive CD4+ clones were Treg-derived under siplizumab, against 25% to 30% in controls. Significantly reduced by siplizumab was the cumulative frequency of alloreactive sequences, namely those traceable to unstimulated CD4+ memory cells.

As concerns this clone: Its matching antigen is unknown.

CDR1 and CDR2 from the germline V gene are MGHRA and YSYEKL. The CDR3 is made up of 14 amino acids. V lost 3 bases to trimming and J lost 3 bases, with 12 bases between them. Clones were read by immunoSEQ multiplex PCR, and TCRdb kept only the in-frame ones, dropping some. The sample has about 87,000 clones, about nine tenths seen once. The origin of this receptor is a human donor in good health. The genes are TRBV4-1 and TRBJ2-7; D might be TRBD1 or TRBD2, each matching 5 bases. Sequencing used CD4+ T cells sorted from blood. The CDR3 here is CASSHGGTDYEQYF. The CDR3 DNA reads as TGCGCCAGCAGCCATGGTGGGACGGACTACGAGCAGTACTTC.